The 16 T cell receptor beta chains given below trace back to one sample, sequenced in a study of CD8+ T cells in alopecia areata. Once RNA had been extracted, it was reverse transcribed into cDNA to act as the sequencing template. Using immunoSEQ multiplex PCR, the repertoire was profiled, and TCRdb retains in-frame clones only, with some absent. Of roughly 140,000 clones in the sample, about half were seen once. Specimen: CD4+ T cells sorted from blood, collected at week 0. Receptors originate from a human donor with alopecia areata.

This chain joins TRBV29-1 and TRBJ2-5; D is unresolved. The CDR3 spans 13 residues. The ends were cut back, 6 bases at V and 5 bases at J, with 16 bases in the middle. The germline V gene encodes CDR1 SQVTM and CDR2 ANQGSEA. The CDR3 reads CSVGSSNAETQYF. The DNA of the CDR3 is TGCAGCGTAGGCTCGTCAAACGCGGAGACCCAGTACTTC.

Comment on this clone: Germline is not matched at one junction end, which may reflect a read error. The rearrangement joins TRBV27 to TRBJ2-7; tentatively, D is TRBD2 (5 bases). This CDR3 is built from 10 residues. The germline CDR1 and CDR2 sequences are MNHEY and SMNVEV (reference sequence). CDR3 in DNA: TGCGCCACGGACTGTTACGAGCAGTACTTC. Translation gives CATDCYEQYF.

This chain uses TRBV15 with TRBJ1-2; D possibly corresponds to TRBD1 (6 bases). The germline V and J ends were trimmed by 5 bases and 2 bases, with 18 bases remaining between them. This CDR3 contains 16 residues. Germline assignment: CDR1 LNHNV and CDR2 YYDKDF (reference sequence). CDR3 residues: CATSPPLGGRNYGYTF. The CDR3 DNA sequence: TGTGCCACCAGCCCTCCGCTGGGGGGGCGAAACTATGGCTACACCTTC.

This clone occurred once. This chain uses TRBV30 with TRBJ1-2; tentative D call: TRBD1 (5 bases). Germline V gene sequence: CDR1 GTSNPN, CDR2 SVGIG (reference sequence). CDR3 length: 14 amino acids. Trimming left V 2 bases short and J 7 bases short, with 17 bases between. The CDR3 spells CAWSKRFREGGYTF. Here the CDR3 DNA reads TGTGCCTGGAGTAAGCGGTTCAGGGAGGGTGGCTACACCTTC.

The chain has TRBV6-5 and TRBJ2-7; 8 bases map to TRBD2. Germline values: CDR1 MNHEY, CDR2 SVGAGI. The CDR3 is 14 residues long. The V and J ends lost 3 bases and 3 bases, in that order; junction bases with no gene match: 4. The CDR3 DNA reads TGTGCCAGCAGTTATAGGGCGGGAGGCTACGAGCAGTACTTC. Its protein product is CASSYRAGGYEQYF.

Only one count was recorded for this clone. The chain recombines TRBV27 with TRBJ2-3; a possible D gene is TRBD1 (5 bases). There are 14 residues in the CDR3. Germline V gives CDR1 MNHEY, CDR2 SMNVEV (reference sequence). V lost 0 bases and J 3 bases, leaving 7 bases between the germline ends. The CDR3: CASSLSWTTDTQYF. For the CDR3, the DNA is TGTGCCAGCAGTTTATCTTGGACAACAGATACGCAGTATTTT.

The rearrangement joins TRBV16 to TRBJ2-7; either TRBD1 or TRBD2 may fit D (5 bases each). There are 13 residues in the CDR3. Between the trimmed V and J ends, which lost 1 base and 4 bases, there was a span of 8 bases. Germline V CDR1 and CDR2: KGHSY, FQNENV. This CDR3 is CASSQWDRYEQYF. In nucleotides, the CDR3 is TGTGCCAGCAGCCAATGGGACCGGTACGAGCAGTACTTC. Combining the CDR3 with reference TRBV16 and TRBJ2-7 gives the whole variable domain GEEVAQTPKHLVRGEGQKAKLYCAPIKGHSYVFWYQQVLKNEFKFLISFQNENVFDETGMPKERFSAKCLPNSPCSLEIQATKLEDSAVYFCASSQWDRYEQYFGPGTRLTVT.

V and J are TRBV7-2 and TRBJ1-3, with 8 bases aligning to TRBD1. This CDR3 comprises 16 residues. J gave up 3 bases and V 5 bases, and 9 bases lay outside the gene matches. The germline gives CDR1 SGHTA, CDR2 FQGNSA. CDR3 region: CASSPRQGAVGNTIYF. The CDR3 nucleotides are TGTGCCAGCAGCCCGCGGCAGGGGGCTGTTGGAAACACCATATATTTT.

This clone has just one count. One end of the junction is discordant with germline, which a read error may explain. The chain's CDR3 is CASSFAKEAGGSDEQFF. The CDR3 nucleotides read TGTGCTAGCAGCTTCGCCAAGGAGGCAGGGGGATCTGATGAGCAGTTCTTC. V gene TRBV7-7 combines with J gene TRBJ2-1; 7 bases are shared with TRBD1. CDR3 size: 17 residues. Germline V lookup: CDR1 SSHAT, CDR2 FNYEAQ (reference sequence). Full variable domain (outside the CDR3, taken from reference TRBV7-7 and TRBJ2-1): GAGVSQSPRYKVTKRGQDVTLRCDPISSHATLYWYQQALGQGPEFLTYFNYEAQPDKSGLPSDRFSAERPEGSISTLTIQRTEQRDSAMYRCASSFAKEAGGSDEQFFGPGTRLTVL.

The J gene is TRBJ2-1, the V gene TRBV29-1, with 11 bases that match TRBD2. Per the germline V gene, CDR1 is SQVTM and CDR2 is ANQGSEA. CDR3 length: 13 amino acids. Losses at the gene ends were 6 bases for V and 12 bases for J; bases not matched to a gene: 10. The CDR3 DNA sequence: TGCAGCGTCGCGACTAGCGGGGACATACCGCAGTTCTTC. It yields the protein CSVATSGDIPQFF.

The chain employs TRBV7-2 and TRBJ2-1, with a tentative D call TRBD1 (5 bases). The germline gives CDR1 SGHTA, CDR2 FQGNSA. The CDR3 spans 15 residues. V shed 1 base and J shed 0 bases, with 7 bases lying between them. Here the CDR3 DNA reads TGTGCCAGCAGCTTAGACAGGAGCTCCTACAATGAGCAGTTCTTC. It encodes CASSLDRSSYNEQFF.

This clone was found once. V and J are TRBV14 and TRBJ1-1; no firm D call. There are 14 residues in the CDR3. V was shortened by 0 bases and J by 3 bases, with 8 bases between the two germline ends. Germline CDR1 and CDR2: SGHDN and FVKESK. CDR3: CASSQDMRYTEAFF. DNA for the CDR3: TGTGCCAGCAGCCAAGATATGAGGTACACTGAAGCTTTCTTT. The full variable domain, rest sourced from reference TRBV14 and TRBJ1-1, is EAGVTQFPSHSVIEKGQTVTLRCDPISGHDNLYWYRRVMGKEIKFLLHFVKESKQDESGMPNNRFLAERTGGTYSTLKVQPAELEDSGVYFCASSQDMRYTEAFFGQGTRLTVV.

The rearrangement joins TRBV29-1 to TRBJ1-1; 7 bases match TRBD1. This CDR3 spans 13 amino acids. V was pared by 6 bases and J by 4 bases, with 8 bases of the junction left unmatched. Germline assignment: CDR1 SQVTM and CDR2 ANQGSEA. The CDR3 region has the DNA TGCAGCGTATCCGACAGGGCTGCCACTGAAGCTTTCTTT. Amino acid sequence: CSVSDRAATEAFF.

This clone was counted a few times. The chain recombines TRBV5-1 with TRBJ2-1, with 8 bases matching TRBD2. Unmatched junction bases numbered 8, after V lost 3 bases and J lost 3 bases. This CDR3 is 16 amino acids long. From germline, CDR1 is SGHRS and CDR2 YFSETQ. The CDR3 here is CASSSSLAGLYNEQFF. The DNA for the CDR3 is TGCGCCAGCAGCTCGAGTTTAGCGGGACTCTACAATGAGCAGTTCTTC.

This clone was observed a handful of times. The V gene is TRBV18, the J gene TRBJ1-2; TRBD1 matches 9 bases. CDR1 and CDR2 (germline): KGHSH, LQKENI. V dropped 2 bases and J dropped 3; count of bases not matched to a gene: 10. CDR3 length: 17 residues. CDR3 sequence: CASSPTGTGLGYYGYTF. CDR3 sequence (DNA): TGTGCCAGCTCACCAACCGGGACAGGGCTCGGGTACTATGGCTACACCTTC.

This chain uses TRBV4-1 with TRBJ1-2; D not resolved. The CDR3 loop spans 13 amino acids. CDR1 is MGHRA and CDR2 is YSYEKL in the germline V gene. The V end lost 1 base, the J end lost 5 bases, and 8 bases lay between the germline ends. For the CDR3, the DNA is TGCGCCAGCAGCCAAGTACAGCTATATGGCTACACCTTC. It translates to CASSQVQLYGYTF.